Reported below is one T cell receptor (beta chain). The length of the CDR3 is 14 residues. Trimming took 2 bases from V and 7 from J; bases not matched to a gene: 7. Per the germline V gene, CDR1 is SGDLS and CDR2 is YYNGEE. These data belong to a study of T cells after yellow fever vaccination. TCRdb analysed the 5' RACE reads with MiXCR anew, one entry per CDR3 protein. Of some 340,000 distinct CDR3 sequences in the sample, roughly 10% were seen once. Sequencing used CD4+ T cells sorted from PBMCs, obtained 45 days after the yellow fever booster vaccination. The source is a man younger than 30 who received the YFV17D yellow fever vaccine. V usage is TRBV9 and J usage is TRBJ2-5; 8 bases are a match to TRBD2. The CDR3 nucleotides are TGTGCCAGCAGCGTGGAAGGACTAGCCGGGACCCAGTACTTC. It encodes CASSVEGLAGTQYF.